This TCR beta chain came from a study of Tregs in tolerant kidney transplant recipients. Concerning this clone itself: No antigen is known for it.

Only in-frame clones appear in the TCRdb table, and some are missing; sequencing was by immunoSEQ multiplex PCR. The data show roughly 250,000 clones, with about four fifths seen just once and less than 0.75% held by the top ten. Whole-study findings and limits: Expanding Tregs on activated donor B cells appeared to best identify donor-specific TCRbeta clones. Few patients were studied, so findings need validation in larger groups.

The V end lost 5 bases, the J end lost 10 bases, and 3 bases lay between the germline ends. Germline-derived CDR1 and CDR2 are KGHSH and LQKENI. This CDR3 is built from 9 residues. Unstimulated Tregs (CD4+CD25+CD127-) and CD4+CD25- non-Tregs were sorted from PBMCs. The sequence derives from a human donor in good health. The sequencing input was CD4+ T cells from blood. V is TRBV18 and J is TRBJ1-5, with unresolved D. CDR3 protein: CASSTPQHF. DNA of the CDR3: TGTGCCAGCTCAACCCCCCAGCATTTT. Complete variable domain (other parts from reference TRBV18 and TRBJ1-5): NAGVMQNPRHLVRRRGQEARLRCSPMKGHSHVYWYRQLPEEGLKFMVYLQKENIIDESGMPKERFSAEFPKEGPSILRIQQVVRGDSAAYFCASSTPQHFGDGTRLSIL.